What follows is one T cell receptor beta chain and its context. The entry originates in a study of early T cells in non-severe SARS-CoV-2 infection. Individual cDNA molecules each received unique molecular identifiers attached to them. TCRdb recomputed calls from the 5' RACE reads with MiXCR, one row per CDR3 protein. The sample has about 77,000 distinct CDR3 sequences; 8.5% to 10% are singletons. The CDR3 loop spans 13 amino acids. Germline loops: CDR1 SGHTA, CDR2 FQGTGA. The germline V and J ends were trimmed by 2 bases and 6 bases, with 11 bases remaining between them. The clonotype comes from an adult who was a healthcare worker with PCR-confirmed SARS-CoV-2 infection or an uninfected control (not recorded which). This chain uses TRBV7-3 with TRBJ2-7; D is perhaps TRBD2 (5 bases). Specimen: whole blood. CDR3 in amino acids: CASSLHPGGEQYF. CDR3 coding DNA: TGTGCCAGCAGCTTACATCCCGGAGGCGAGCAGTACTTC.